Detailed here is one TCR beta chain. Antigen specificity is unknown. This specimen comes from a study of identical twins. The study, taken as a whole, reports: With abundant cord blood beta clonotypes, insertions were fewer; memory repertoires showed no such pattern. Models, which agreed with sharing between unrelated individuals, nonetheless underestimated the out-of-frame TCR alpha sharing seen in monozygotic twins. Invariant MAIT and iNKT cells may have partly biased zero-insertion analyses.

V was pared by 8 bases and J by 4 bases, with 12 bases of the junction left unmatched. There are 14 residues in the CDR3. The germline V gene encodes CDR1 DFQATT and CDR2 SNEGSKA (reference sequence). One entry per CDR3 protein, called by TCRdb with MiXCR from the 5' RACE reads. The sample has about 490,000 distinct CDR3 sequences, roughly 15% seen once. The same specimen was also included in a second study, on yellow fever vaccine responses in identical twins.

Sequenced: CD4+ T cells sorted from blood. This clonotype was obtained from a woman between 18 and 29 years old in good health. The chain has TRBV20-1 and TRBJ2-5; 8 bases fit TRBD2. The CDR3 coding sequence is TGCAGTCACTCAAGCGGGGGCCGGGGAGAGACCCAGTACTTC. Residues: CSHSSGGRGETQYF.